The 19 T cell receptor beta chains reported below all come from one sample, sequenced in a study of T cell responses to AZD1222 COVID-19 vaccine (dated by TCRdb to about 2021). The time point label of this sample denotes: baseline before first vaccination. This sample's treatment or condition label indicates: meningococcal conjugate vaccine given as trial control. The library was generated by the immunoSEQ multiplex PCR assay. Imported from immuneACCESS, the table was reduced by TCRdb to in-frame sequences with V and J called. These copies leave out some clones; in studies compared against another copy, an unresolved V gene accounts for under half, and the cause of the remainder is not known. Here the sample has nearly 90,000 clones; approximately 86% occur a single time. The ten largest clones take up approximately 10% of the sample. The sample consisted of peripheral blood, taken on day 0 of MenACWY control vaccination. Source of these receptors: an adult in good health.

This rearrangement joins TRBV5-4 to TRBJ1-4; maybe TRBD1 (6 bases). This CDR3 spans 16 amino acids. V lost 2 bases and J lost 3, with 14 bases in between. Germline V CDR1 and CDR2: SGHNT, YYREEE (reference sequence). In DNA, the CDR3 is TGTGCCAGCAGCTTAAGGGTGGGGGCGTCTAATGAAAAACTGTTTTTT. Its protein is CASSLRVGASNEKLFF.

The chain is built from TRBV19 and TRBJ2-1; 8 positions match TRBD2. J was trimmed by 10 bases and V by 0 bases; bases with no gene match: 8. CDR1 and CDR2 (germline): LNHDA, SQIVND (reference sequence). CDR3 length: 15 amino acids. The CDR3 nucleotides read TGTGCCAGTAGTATAGAGGGAGCGGGGGCAATCGAGCAGTTCTTC. Translation: CASSIEGAGAIEQFF.

The chain links TRBV5-1 to TRBJ1-2; TRBD1 matches at 9 bases. The ends lost 4 bases at V and 9 bases at J; junction bases unmatched: 13. This CDR3 has 15 amino acids. CDR1 and CDR2 from the germline V gene are SGHRS and YFSETQ. The CDR3 DNA sequence: TGCGCCAGCAGCACCCTACCGGGACAGGGACCAAGCTACACCTTC. This codes for CASSTLPGQGPSYTF.

This chain uses TRBV6-5 with TRBJ2-7, with 7 bases fitting TRBD1. The CDR3 totals 15 residues. Trimming at V came to 10 bases and at J to 3 bases, leaving 15 bases not matched to a gene. The germline gives CDR1 MNHEY, CDR2 SVGAGI. CDR3: CATRKPTGNHYEQYF. CDR3 nucleotide sequence: TGTGCCACTCGAAAGCCGACAGGGAACCACTACGAGCAGTACTTC.

The chain employs TRBV7-9 and TRBJ1-1; a possible D gene is TRBD1 (5 bases). The length of the CDR3 is 19 residues. Trimming pared 1 base from V and 0 bases from J, leaving 21 bases between. From germline, CDR1 is SEHNR and CDR2 FQNEAQ (reference sequence). The CDR3 spells CASSLVRGTQRDMNTEAFF. Written as DNA, the CDR3 is TGTGCCAGCAGCTTAGTTAGGGGAACCCAACGAGACATGAACACTGAAGCTTTCTTT. Based on the CDR3 plus reference TRBV7-9 and TRBJ1-1, the full variable domain is DTGVSQNPRHKITKRGQNVTFRCDPISEHNRLYWYRQTLGQGPEFLTYFQNEAQLEKSRLLSDRFSAERPKGSFSTLEIQRTEQGDSAMYLCASSLVRGTQRDMNTEAFFGQGTRLTVV.

This clone was detected a few times. The rearrangement links TRBV5-1 to TRBJ1-1, with D perhaps matching TRBD1 (5 bases). CDR1 and CDR2 (germline): SGHRS, YFSETQ. Trimming pared 0 bases from V and 4 bases from J, leaving 10 bases between. This CDR3 has 14 residues. The CDR3: CASSLDPGSTEAFF. CDR3 in DNA: TGCGCCAGCAGCTTGGACCCAGGGTCCACTGAAGCTTTCTTT.

The chain links TRBV6-5 to TRBJ2-1; 11 nucleotides agree with TRBD1. This CDR3 contains 15 residues. With 5 bases clipped from V and 6 bases from J, the junction kept 6 bases outside the gene matches. The germline gives CDR1 MNHEY, CDR2 SVGAGI. The CDR3 loop reads CASSPGGQGGNEQFF. DNA for the CDR3: TGTGCCAGCAGTCCGGGGGGACAGGGGGGCAATGAGCAGTTCTTC.

The rearrangement joins TRBV2 to TRBJ1-6, with TRBD1 as a possible D gene (6 bases). The CDR3 sequence is 13 residues long. Per germline, CDR1 SNHLY and CDR2 FYNNEI. V was cut by 8 bases and J by 10 bases, with 15 bases left in between. CDR3: CASGDTGTSPLHF. CDR3 in DNA: TGTGCCAGCGGCGATACAGGGACGTCACCCCTCCACTTT.

The chain carries TRBV6-2 or TRBV6-3 and TRBJ1-1; D is ambiguous. CDR1 and CDR2 (germline): MNHEY, SVGEGT. CDR3 length equals 17 residues. Deletions cut 6 bases from V and 0 bases from J, with 20 bases between. CDR3 protein: CASRPYRVALMNTEAFF. CDR3 coding DNA: TGTGCCAGCAGACCTTACCGGGTCGCCCTCATGAACACTGAAGCTTTCTTT.

Written as DNA, the CDR3 is TGTGCCAGCAGCCCGCGGACAGGGTATAATTCACCCCTCCACTTT. Its protein product is CASSPRTGYNSPLHF. The chain carries TRBV7-2 and TRBJ1-6; TRBD1 matches at 8 bases. The CDR3 has 15 amino acids. Trimming cost V 5 bases and J 4 bases; bases outside gene matches: 4. CDR1 and CDR2 from the germline V gene are SGHTA and FQGNSA.

This rearrangement joins TRBV5-4 to TRBJ1-1; D perhaps matches TRBD1 (5 bases). The V and J ends lost 0 bases and 4 bases respectively, with 10 bases between them. Germline values: CDR1 SGHNT, CDR2 YYREEE (reference sequence). The CDR3 has 14 residues. CDR3 sequence reads: CASSLDGGGTEAFF. For the CDR3, the DNA is TGTGCCAGCAGCTTGGACGGCGGGGGCACTGAAGCTTTCTTT.

CDR3: CASSRGREKLFF. The CDR3 DNA reads TGTGCCAGCAGCAGGGGGCGCGAAAAACTGTTTTTT. This chain uses TRBV6-5 with TRBJ1-4; 8 nucleotides agree with TRBD1. This CDR3 comprises 12 residues. Germline V lookup: CDR1 MNHEY, CDR2 SVGAGI. Unmatched junction bases numbered 2, after V lost 6 bases and J lost 8 bases.

CDR3 residues: CASSAGNTEAFF. CDR3 coding DNA: TGTGCCAGCAGCGCAGGGAACACTGAAGCTTTCTTT. This chain joins TRBV6-4 and TRBJ1-1, with D uncertain. The CDR3 length is 12 residues. The germline V and J ends were trimmed by 6 bases and 1 base, with 6 bases remaining between them. Germline V gives CDR1 MRHNA, CDR2 SNTAGT.

The J gene is TRBJ2-7, the V gene TRBV20-1; no firm D call. This CDR3 region has 11 residues. Trimming left V 8 bases short and J 6 bases short, with 14 bases between. Looked up from germline, CDR1 is DFQATT and CDR2 is SNEGSKA (reference sequence). Written as DNA, the CDR3 is TGCAGTACCGGACGGGTCGGCGAGCAGTACTTC. Its translation: CSTGRVGEQYF.

The V call is TRBV9, the J call TRBJ1-6; D gene uncertain. From germline, CDR1 is SGDLS and CDR2 YYNGEE. Trimming left V 0 bases short and J 0 bases short, with 10 bases between. The CDR3 loop spans 17 amino acids. CDR3 bases: TGTGCCAGCAGCGTAGGGGCAGCGAGCTCCTATAATTCACCCCTCCACTTT. This sequence encodes CASSVGAASSYNSPLHF.

The chain recombines TRBV15 with TRBJ2-1; D may be TRBD1 (6 bases). This CDR3 region has 16 residues. The V gene's germline CDR1 is LNHNV and CDR2 YYDKDF (reference sequence). The V and J ends lost 0 bases and 8 bases respectively, with 17 bases between them. CDR3 sequence (DNA): TGTGCCACCAGCAGAGATCACTCGAGGGGGTTCGATGAGCAGTTCTTC. Amino acid sequence: CATSRDHSRGFDEQFF.

The chain is built from TRBV18 and TRBJ2-7, with D hard to call. CDR1 is KGHSH, CDR2 LQKENI, per germline. The CDR3 runs 17 residues. V gave up 3 bases and J gave up 0 bases, with 18 bases separating them. CDR3 residues: CASSPGPPIKASYEQYF. The DNA for the CDR3 is TGTGCCAGCTCACCCGGGCCCCCGATAAAGGCCTCCTACGAGCAGTACTTC.

This chain joins TRBV11-2 and TRBJ1-1; no definite D call. The CDR3 runs to 12 residues. V was pared by 5 bases and J by 4 bases, with 8 bases between. CDR1 is SGHAT and CDR2 is FQNNGV in the germline V gene. As DNA, the CDR3 is TGTGCCAGCAGCCCCTGGACCACTGAAGCTTTCTTT. Translation: CASSPWTTEAFF.

The CDR3 DNA is TGTGCCAGCTCTCCGGTGGAGAACACTGAAGCTTTCTTT. Protein product: CASSPVENTEAFF. The genes are TRBV18 and TRBJ1-1; D remains unclear. Germline V lookup: CDR1 KGHSH, CDR2 LQKENI. Trimming left V 6 bases short and J 1 base short, with 9 bases between. This CDR3 contains 13 residues.